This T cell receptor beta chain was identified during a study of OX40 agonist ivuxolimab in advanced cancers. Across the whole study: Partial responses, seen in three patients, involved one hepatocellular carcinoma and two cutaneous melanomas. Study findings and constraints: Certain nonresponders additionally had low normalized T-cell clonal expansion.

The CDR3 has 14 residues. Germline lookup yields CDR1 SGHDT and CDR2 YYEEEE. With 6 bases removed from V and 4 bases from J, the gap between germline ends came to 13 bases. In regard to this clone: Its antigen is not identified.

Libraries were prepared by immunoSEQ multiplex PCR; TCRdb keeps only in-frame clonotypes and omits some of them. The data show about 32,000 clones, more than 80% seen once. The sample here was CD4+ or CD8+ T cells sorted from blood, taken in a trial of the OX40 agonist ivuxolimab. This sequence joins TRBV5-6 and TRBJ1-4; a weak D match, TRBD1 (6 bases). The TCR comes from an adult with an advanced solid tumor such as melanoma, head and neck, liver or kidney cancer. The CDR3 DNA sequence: TGTGCCAGCACCTTCGGACAGCGTAATGAAAAACTGTTTTTT. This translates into CASTFGQRNEKLFF.